This TCR beta chain is from a study of T cell responses to AZD1222 COVID-19 vaccine. CDR3 length: 13 residues. The germline V and J ends were trimmed by 7 bases and 4 bases, with 12 bases remaining between them. From germline, CDR1 is SGHRS and CDR2 YFSETQ. TCRdb's table, derived via immunoSEQ multiplex PCR, lists solely in-frame clones and lacks some. The table includes 110,000 or so clones, around 88% detected once. The source was peripheral blood, collected 28 days after the second AZD1222 dose. The chain links TRBV5-1 to TRBJ1-3; unclear D gene. This TCR was recovered from an adult who received the AZD1222 COVID-19 vaccine. The CDR3 region is CASALGYGNTIYF. In nucleotides, the CDR3 is TGCGCCAGCGCCCTTGGGTACGGAAACACCATATATTTT.